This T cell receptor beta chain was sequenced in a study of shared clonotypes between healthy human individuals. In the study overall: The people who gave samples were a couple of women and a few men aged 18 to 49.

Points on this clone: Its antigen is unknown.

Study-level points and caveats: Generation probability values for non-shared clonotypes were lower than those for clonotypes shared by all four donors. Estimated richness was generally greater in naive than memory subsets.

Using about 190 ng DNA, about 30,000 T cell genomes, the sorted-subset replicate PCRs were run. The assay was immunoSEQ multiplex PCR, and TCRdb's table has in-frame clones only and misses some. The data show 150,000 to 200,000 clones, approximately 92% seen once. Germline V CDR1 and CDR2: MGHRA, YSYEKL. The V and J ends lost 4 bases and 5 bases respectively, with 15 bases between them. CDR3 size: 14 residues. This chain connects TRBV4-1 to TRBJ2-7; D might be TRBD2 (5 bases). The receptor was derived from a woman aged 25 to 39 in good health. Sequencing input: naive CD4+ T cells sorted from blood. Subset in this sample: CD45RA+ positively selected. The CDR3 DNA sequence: TGCGCCAGCAGCCCACGGGGTACGAGAGACGAGCAGTACTTC. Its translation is CASSPRGTRDEQYF.